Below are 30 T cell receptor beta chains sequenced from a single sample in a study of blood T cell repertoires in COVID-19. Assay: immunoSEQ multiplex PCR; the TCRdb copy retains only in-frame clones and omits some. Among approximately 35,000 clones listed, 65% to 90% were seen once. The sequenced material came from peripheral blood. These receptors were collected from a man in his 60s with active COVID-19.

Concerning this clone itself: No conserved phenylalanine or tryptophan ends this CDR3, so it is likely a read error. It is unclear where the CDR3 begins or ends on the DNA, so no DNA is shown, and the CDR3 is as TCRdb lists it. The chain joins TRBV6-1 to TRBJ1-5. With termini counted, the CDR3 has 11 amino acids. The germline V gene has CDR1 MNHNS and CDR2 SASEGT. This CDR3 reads CASSEGGWAFV.

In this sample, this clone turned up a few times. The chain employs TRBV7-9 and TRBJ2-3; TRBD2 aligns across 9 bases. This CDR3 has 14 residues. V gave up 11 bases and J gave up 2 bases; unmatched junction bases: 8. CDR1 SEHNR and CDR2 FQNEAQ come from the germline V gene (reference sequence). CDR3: CACQAGGYTDTQYF. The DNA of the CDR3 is TGTGCCTGCCAGGCGGGAGGGTACACAGATACGCAGTATTTT.

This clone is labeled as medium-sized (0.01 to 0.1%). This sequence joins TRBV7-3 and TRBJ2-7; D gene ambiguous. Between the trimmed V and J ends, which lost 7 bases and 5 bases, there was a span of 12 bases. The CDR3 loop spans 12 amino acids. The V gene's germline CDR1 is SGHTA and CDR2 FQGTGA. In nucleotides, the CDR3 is TGTGCCAGCATCCCTAGTCGGCACGAGCAGTACGTC. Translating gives CASIPSRHEQYV.

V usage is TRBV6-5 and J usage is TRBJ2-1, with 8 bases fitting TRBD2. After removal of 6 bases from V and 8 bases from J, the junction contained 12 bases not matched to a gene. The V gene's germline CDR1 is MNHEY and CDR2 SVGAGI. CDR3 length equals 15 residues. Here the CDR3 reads CASRSPGLGGHEQFF. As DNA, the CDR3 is TGTGCCAGCAGATCCCCGGGACTAGGAGGCCATGAGCAGTTCTTC.

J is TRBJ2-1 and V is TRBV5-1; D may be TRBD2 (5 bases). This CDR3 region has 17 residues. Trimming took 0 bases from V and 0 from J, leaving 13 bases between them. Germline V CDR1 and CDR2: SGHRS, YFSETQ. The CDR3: CASSLASSGSSYNEQFF. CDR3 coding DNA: TGCGCCAGCAGCTTGGCCTCATCGGGGTCCTCCTACAATGAGCAGTTCTTC.

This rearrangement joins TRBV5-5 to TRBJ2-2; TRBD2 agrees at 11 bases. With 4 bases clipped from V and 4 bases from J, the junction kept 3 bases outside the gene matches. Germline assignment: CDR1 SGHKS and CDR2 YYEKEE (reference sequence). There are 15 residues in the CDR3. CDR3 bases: TGTGCCAGCAGCGTGACTAGCGGGATCACCGGGGAGCTGTTTTTT. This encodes CASSVTSGITGELFF.

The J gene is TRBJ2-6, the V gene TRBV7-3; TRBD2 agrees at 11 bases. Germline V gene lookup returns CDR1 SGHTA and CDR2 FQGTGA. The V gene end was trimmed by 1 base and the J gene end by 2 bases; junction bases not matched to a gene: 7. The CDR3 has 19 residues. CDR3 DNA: TGTGCCAGCAGCTTAAGGGTAGCGGGAGGGTTTACTGGGGCCAACGTCCTGACTTTC. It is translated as CASSLRVAGGFTGANVLTF.

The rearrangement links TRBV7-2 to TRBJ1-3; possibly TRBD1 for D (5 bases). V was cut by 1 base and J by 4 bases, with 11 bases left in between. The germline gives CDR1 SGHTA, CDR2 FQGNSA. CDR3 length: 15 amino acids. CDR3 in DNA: TGTGCCAGCAGCTTAGGAGCAGGGCCGGGAAACACCATATATTTT. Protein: CASSLGAGPGNTIYF.

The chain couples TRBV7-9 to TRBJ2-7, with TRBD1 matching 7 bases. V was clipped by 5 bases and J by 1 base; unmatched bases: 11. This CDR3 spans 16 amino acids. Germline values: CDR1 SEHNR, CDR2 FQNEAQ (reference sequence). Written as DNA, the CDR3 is TGTGCCAGCAGCACCACTAGACAGGGAGAGTCCTACGAGCAGTACTTC. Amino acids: CASSTTRQGESYEQYF.

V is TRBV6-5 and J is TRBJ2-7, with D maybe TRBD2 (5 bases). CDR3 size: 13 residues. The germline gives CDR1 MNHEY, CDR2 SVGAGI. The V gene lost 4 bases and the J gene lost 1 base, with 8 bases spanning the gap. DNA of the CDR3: TGTGCCAGCAGTTTCGACTATTCCTACGAGCAGTACGTC. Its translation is CASSFDYSYEQYV.

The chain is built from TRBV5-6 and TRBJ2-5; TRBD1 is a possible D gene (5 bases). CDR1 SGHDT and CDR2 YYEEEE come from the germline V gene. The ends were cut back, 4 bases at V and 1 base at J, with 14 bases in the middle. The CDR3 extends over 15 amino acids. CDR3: CASSPWGSAQETQYF. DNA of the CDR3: TGTGCCAGCAGCCCTTGGGGCTCAGCCCAAGAGACCCAGTACTTC.

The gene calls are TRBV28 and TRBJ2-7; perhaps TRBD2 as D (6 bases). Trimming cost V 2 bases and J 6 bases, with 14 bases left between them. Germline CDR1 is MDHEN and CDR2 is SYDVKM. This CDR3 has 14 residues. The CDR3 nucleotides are TGTGCCAGCAGTTTAACGGGATGGCGGGGCGAGCAGTACTTC. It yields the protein CASSLTGWRGEQYF.

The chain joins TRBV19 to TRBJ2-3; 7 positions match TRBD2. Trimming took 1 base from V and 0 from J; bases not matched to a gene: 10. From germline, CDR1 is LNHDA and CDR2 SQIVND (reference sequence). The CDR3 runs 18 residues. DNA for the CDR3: TGTGCCAGTAGTATAGGGACGGGGGGTAGCGGGAGCACAGATACGCAGTATTTT. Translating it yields CASSIGTGGSGSTDTQYF.

CDR3 nucleotides: TGCAGTGCTGATACAGGGGGCGCCCAGTTCTTC. Translated: CSADTGGAQFF. The genes are TRBV20-1 and TRBJ2-1; TRBD1 matches 9 bases. Germline V CDR1 and CDR2: DFQATT, SNEGSKA (reference sequence). V dropped 5 bases and J dropped 13; count of bases not matched to a gene: 6. This CDR3 has 11 amino acids.

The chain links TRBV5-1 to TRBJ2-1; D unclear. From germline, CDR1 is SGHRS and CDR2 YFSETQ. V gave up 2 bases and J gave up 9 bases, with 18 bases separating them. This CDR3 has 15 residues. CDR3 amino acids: CASSLGGDLIVEQFF. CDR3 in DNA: TGCGCCAGCAGCTTAGGCGGAGACCTTATAGTTGAGCAGTTCTTC.

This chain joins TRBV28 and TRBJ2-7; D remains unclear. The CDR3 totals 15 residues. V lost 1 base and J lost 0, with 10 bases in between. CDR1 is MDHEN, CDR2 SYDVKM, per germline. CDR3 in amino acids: CASSLLTTVSYEQYF. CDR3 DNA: TGTGCCAGCAGTTTATTGACAACGGTCTCCTACGAGCAGTACTTC. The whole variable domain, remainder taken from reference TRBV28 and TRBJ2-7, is DVKVTQSSRYLVKRTGEKVFLECVQDMDHENMFWYRQDPGLGLRLIYFSYDVKMKEKGDIPEGYSVSREKKERFSLILESASTNQTSMYLCASSLLTTVSYEQYFGPGTRLTVT.

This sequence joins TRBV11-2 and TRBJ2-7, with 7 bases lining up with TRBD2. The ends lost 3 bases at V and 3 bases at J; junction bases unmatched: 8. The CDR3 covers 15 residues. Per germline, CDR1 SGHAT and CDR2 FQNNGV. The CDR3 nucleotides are TGTGCCAGCAGCTTTCTTGCGGGAGTCTACTACGAGCAGTACTTC. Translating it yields CASSFLAGVYYEQYF. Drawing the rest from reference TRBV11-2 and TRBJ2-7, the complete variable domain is EAGVAQSPRYKIIEKRQSVAFWCNPISGHATLYWYQQILGQGPKLLIQFQNNGVVDDSQLPKDRFSAERLKGVDSTLKIQPAKLEDSAVYLCASSFLAGVYYEQYFGPGTRLTVT.

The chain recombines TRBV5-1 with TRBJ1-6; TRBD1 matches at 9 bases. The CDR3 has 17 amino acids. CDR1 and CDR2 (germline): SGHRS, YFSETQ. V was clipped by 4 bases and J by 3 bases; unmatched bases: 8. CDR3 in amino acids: CASSPLQGAVYNSPLHF. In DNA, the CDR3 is TGCGCCAGCAGCCCGTTACAGGGGGCAGTCTATAATTCACCCCTCCACTTT.

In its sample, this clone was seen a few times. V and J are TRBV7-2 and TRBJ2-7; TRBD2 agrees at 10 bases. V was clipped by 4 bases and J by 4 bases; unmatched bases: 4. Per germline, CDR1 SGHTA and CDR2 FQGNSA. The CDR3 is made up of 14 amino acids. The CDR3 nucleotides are TGTGCCAGCAGCTCAGGGACTAGCGTGTACGAGCAGTACTTC. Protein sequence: CASSSGTSVYEQYF.

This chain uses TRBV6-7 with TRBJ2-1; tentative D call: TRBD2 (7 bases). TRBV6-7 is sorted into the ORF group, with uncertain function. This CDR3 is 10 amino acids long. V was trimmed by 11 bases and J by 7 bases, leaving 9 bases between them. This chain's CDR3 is CAEGGNEQFF. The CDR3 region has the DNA TGTGCCGAGGGGGGGAATGAGCAGTTCTTC.

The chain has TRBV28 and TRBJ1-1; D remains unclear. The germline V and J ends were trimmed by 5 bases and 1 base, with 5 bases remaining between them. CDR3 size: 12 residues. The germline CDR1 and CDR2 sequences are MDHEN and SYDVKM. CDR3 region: CASSLRNTEAFF. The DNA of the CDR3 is TGTGCCAGCAGTCTCAGGAACACTGAAGCTTTCTTT.

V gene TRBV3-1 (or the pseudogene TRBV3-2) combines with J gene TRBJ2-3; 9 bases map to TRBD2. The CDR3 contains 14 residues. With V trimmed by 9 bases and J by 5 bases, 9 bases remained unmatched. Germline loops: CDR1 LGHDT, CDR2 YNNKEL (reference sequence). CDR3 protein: CASSLAGEKDTQYF. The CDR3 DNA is TGTGCCAGTTCCTTAGCGGGAGAGAAAGATACGCAGTATTTT.

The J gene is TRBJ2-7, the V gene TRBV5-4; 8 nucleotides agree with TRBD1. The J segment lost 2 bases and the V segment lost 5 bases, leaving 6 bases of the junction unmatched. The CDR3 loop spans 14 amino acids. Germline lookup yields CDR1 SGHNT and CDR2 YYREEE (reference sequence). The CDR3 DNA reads TGTGCCAGCAGGAAAGACAGGGGAGCCTACGAGCAGTACTTC. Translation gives CASRKDRGAYEQYF.

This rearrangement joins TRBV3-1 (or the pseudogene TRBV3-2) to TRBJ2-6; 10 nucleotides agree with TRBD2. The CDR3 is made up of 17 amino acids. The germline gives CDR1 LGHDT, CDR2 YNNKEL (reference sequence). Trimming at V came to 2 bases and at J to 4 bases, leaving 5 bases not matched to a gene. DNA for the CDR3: TGTGCCAGCAGCCAACGAGCGGGAGGGTCCGGGGCCAACGTCCTGACTTTC. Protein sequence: CASSQRAGGSGANVLTF.

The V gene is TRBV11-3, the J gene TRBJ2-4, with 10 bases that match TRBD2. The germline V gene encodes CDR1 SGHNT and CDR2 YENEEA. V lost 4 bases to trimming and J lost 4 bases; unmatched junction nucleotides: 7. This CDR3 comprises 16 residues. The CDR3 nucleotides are TGTGCCAGCAGCTCCTCGACTAGCGGGTTTAAAAACATTCAGTACTTC. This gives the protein CASSSSTSGFKNIQYF.

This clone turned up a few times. The CDR3: CAIRNSDSGNTIYF. CDR3 sequence (DNA): TGTGCCATTCGTAACAGTGACTCTGGAAACACCATATATTTT. The rearrangement links TRBV28 to TRBJ1-3; D not resolved. V lost 10 bases to trimming and J lost 0 bases, with 13 bases between them. Germline V gives CDR1 MDHEN, CDR2 SYDVKM. This CDR3 is 14 amino acids long.

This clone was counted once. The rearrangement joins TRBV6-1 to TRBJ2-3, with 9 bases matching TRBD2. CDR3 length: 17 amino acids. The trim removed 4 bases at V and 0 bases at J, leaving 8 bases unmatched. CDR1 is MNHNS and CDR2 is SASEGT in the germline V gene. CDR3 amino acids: CASSVGLAPPSTDTQYF. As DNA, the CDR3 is TGTGCCAGCAGTGTCGGACTAGCGCCTCCCAGCACAGATACGCAGTATTTT.

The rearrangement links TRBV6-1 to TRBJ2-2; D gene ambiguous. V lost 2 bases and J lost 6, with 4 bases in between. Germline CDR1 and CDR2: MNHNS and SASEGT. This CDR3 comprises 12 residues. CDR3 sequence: CASSEFSGELFF. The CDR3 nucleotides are TGTGCCAGCAGTGAATTCTCCGGGGAGCTGTTTTTT.

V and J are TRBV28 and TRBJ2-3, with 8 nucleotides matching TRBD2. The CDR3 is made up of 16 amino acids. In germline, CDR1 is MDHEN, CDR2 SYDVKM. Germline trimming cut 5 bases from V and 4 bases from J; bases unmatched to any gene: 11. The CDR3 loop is CASSRRGSGISDTQYF. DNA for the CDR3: TGTGCCAGCAGTCGCCGGGGTAGCGGGATCTCAGATACGCAGTATTTT.

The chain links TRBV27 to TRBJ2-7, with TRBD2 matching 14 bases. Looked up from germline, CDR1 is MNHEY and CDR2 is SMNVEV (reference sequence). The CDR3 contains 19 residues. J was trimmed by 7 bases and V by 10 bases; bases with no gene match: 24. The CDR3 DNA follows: TGTGCCACCAGGAGAGGAGTCTGGGGGACTAGCGGGAGCGCCTTAGAGCAGTACTTC. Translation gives CATRRGVWGTSGSALEQYF.